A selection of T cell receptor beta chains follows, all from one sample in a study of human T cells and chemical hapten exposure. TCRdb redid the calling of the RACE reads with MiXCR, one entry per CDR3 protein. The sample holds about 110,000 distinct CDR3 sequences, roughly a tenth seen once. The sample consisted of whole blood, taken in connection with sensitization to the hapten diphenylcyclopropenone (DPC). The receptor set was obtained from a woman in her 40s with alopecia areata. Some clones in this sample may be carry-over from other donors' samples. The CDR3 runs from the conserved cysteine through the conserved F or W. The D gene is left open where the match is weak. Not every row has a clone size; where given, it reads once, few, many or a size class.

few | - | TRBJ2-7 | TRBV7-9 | CASSLAPEPAHF | TGTGCCAGCAGCTTAGCTCCGGAACCGGCCCACTTC
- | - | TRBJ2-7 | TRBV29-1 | CSVGLGLSSYEQYF | TGCAGCGTCGGTTTGGGACTGAGTTCCTACGAGCAGTACTTC
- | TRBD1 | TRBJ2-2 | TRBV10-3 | CAISYPRTGQGLINTGELFF | TGTGCCATCAGTTATCCTCGAACGGGACAGGGTCTGATAAACACCGGGGAGCTGTTTTTT
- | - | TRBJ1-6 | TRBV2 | CASKGGWSSYNSPLHF | TGTGCCAGCAAGGGCGGCTGGAGCTCCTATAATTCACCCCTCCACTTT
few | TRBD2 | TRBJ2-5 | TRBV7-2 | CASSKGLNQETQYF | TGTGCCAGCAGCAAGGGACTAAACCAAGAGACCCAGTACTTC
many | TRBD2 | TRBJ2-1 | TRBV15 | CATSRERTSEFF | TGTGCCACCAGCAGAGAGCGAACTAGCGAGTTCTTC
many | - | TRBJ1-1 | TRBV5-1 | CASSYQTMNTEAFF | TGCGCCAGCAGCTACCAGACGATGAACACTGAAGCTTTCTTT
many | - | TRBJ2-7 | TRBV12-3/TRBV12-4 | CASSSGGTANYEQYF | TGTGCCAGCAGTTCAGGAGGGACAGCCAACTACGAGCAGTACTTC
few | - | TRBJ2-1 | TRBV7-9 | CASSLARQGGHNEQFF | TGTGCCAGCAGCTTAGCGCGGCAGGGGGGCCACAATGAGCAGTTCTTC
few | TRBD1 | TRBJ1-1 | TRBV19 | CATHGQATNTEAFF | TGTGCCACCCACGGACAGGCTACGAACACTGAAGCTTTCTTT
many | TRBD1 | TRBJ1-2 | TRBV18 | CASSPSPDRVGYGYTF | TGTGCCAGCTCACCATCTCCGGACAGGGTCGGCTATGGCTACACCTTC
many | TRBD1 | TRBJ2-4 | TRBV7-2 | CASSLEGQGYIQYF | TGTGCCAGCAGCTTAGAGGGACAGGGATACATTCAGTACTTC
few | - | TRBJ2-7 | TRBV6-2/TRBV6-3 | CASSRGVPSYEQYF | TGTGCCAGCAGTAGAGGGGTTCCATCCTACGAGCAGTACTTC
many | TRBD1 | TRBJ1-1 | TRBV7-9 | CASSLSGGDEAFF | TGTGCCAGCAGCTTATCAGGGGGTGACGAAGCTTTCTTT
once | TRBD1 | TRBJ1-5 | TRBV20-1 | CSARDRRGSNQPQHF | TGCAGTGCTAGAGATCGCAGGGGGAGCAATCAGCCCCAGCATTTT
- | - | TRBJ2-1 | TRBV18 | CASSPYSGNRYNEQFF | TGTGCCAGCTCACCTTACAGTGGAAACCGTTACAATGAGCAGTTCTTC
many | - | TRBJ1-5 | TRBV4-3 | CASSQDWTNNQPQHF | TGCGCCAGCAGCCAAGATTGGACAAACAATCAGCCCCAGCATTTT
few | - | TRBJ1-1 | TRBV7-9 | CASSGEPRAEAFF | TGTGCCAGCAGCGGAGAACCCCGGGCTGAAGCTTTCTTT
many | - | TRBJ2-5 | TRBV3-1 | CASSQRGGGETQYF | TGTGCCAGCAGCCAACGAGGGGGAGGAGAGACCCAGTACTTC
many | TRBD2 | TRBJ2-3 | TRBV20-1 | CSPGSGGTDTQYF | TGCAGTCCAGGAAGCGGGGGCACAGATACGCAGTATTTT
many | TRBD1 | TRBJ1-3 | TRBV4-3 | CASSQGTGRSGNTIYF | TGCGCCAGCAGCCAAGGGACAGGGCGCTCTGGAAACACCATATATTTT
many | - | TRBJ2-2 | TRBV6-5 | CASSYGGDTGELFF | TGTGCCAGCAGTTACGGTGGGGACACCGGGGAGCTGTTTTTT
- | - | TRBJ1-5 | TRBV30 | CAWSVPLSNQPQHF | TGTGCCTGGAGTGTACCCCTTAGCAATCAGCCCCAGCATTTT
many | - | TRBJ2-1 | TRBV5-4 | CASSPSAQGGQFF | TGTGCCAGCAGCCCCTCGGCCCAGGGCGGGCAGTTCTTC
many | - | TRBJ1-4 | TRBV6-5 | CASSPGTTNEKLFF | TGTGCCAGCAGCCCAGGGACAACTAATGAAAAACTGTTTTTT
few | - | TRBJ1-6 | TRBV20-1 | CSARTGFSYNSPLHF | TGCAGTGCAAGAACAGGGTTCTCCTATAATTCACCCCTCCACTTT
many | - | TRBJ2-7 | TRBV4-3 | CASSQDWLGWYEQYF | TGCGCCAGCAGCCAAGATTGGTTAGGGTGGTACGAGCAGTACTTC
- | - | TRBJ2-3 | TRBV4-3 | CASGTRGTQYF | TGCGCCAGCGGAACTCGGGGTACGCAGTATTTT
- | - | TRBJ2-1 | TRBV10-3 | CAAEGAARNEQFF | TGTGCCGCCGAGGGAGCAGCAAGGAATGAGCAGTTCTTC
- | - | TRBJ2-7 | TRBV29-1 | CSARGETYEQYF | TGCAGCGCTCGCGGGGAAACCTACGAGCAGTACTTC
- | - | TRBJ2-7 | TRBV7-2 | CASSSTGAGRAYEQYF | TGTGCCAGCAGCTCTACTGGGGCGGGGCGGGCCTACGAGCAGTACTTC
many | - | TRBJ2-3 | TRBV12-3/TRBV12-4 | CASSLVDTQYF | TGTGCCAGCAGTTTAGTGGATACGCAGTATTTT
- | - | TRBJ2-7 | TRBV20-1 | CSAKGGSSYEQYF | TGCAGTGCCAAGGGGGGAAGCTCCTACGAGCAGTACTTC
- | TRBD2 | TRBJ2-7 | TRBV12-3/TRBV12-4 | CASSPRLAGGNYEQYF | TGTGCCAGCAGTCCCCGACTAGCGGGGGGAAACTACGAGCAGTACTTC
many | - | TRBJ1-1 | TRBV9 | CASSHRRQGGEEAEVFF | TGTGCCAGCAGCCACCGACGTCAGGGCGGGGAGGAAGCTGAAGTTTTCTTT
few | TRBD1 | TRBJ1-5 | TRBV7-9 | CASSPRTGGDQPQHF | TGTGCCAGCAGCCCACGGACAGGGGGCGATCAGCCCCAGCATTTT
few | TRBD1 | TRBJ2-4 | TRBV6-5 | CASSYSKSQGIQYF | TGTGCCAGCAGTTACTCGAAGTCACAGGGGATTCAGTACTTC
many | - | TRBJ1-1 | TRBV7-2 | CASSQKRDQLNTEAFF | TGTGCCAGCAGCCAGAAAAGGGATCAGTTGAACACTGAAGCTTTCTTT
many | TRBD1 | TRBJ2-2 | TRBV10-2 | CASSLQGWDGELFF | TGCGCCAGCAGCCTACAGGGGTGGGACGGGGAGCTGTTTTTT
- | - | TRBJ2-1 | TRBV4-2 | CASSQIANEQFF | TGTGCCAGCAGCCAGATAGCCAATGAGCAGTTCTTC
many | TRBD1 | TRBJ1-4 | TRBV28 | CASSFDRAGTANEKLFF | TGTGCCAGCAGTTTTGACCGGGCCGGGACAGCTAATGAAAAACTGTTTTTT
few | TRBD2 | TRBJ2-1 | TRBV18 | CASSPPGLAGGLYNEQFF | TGTGCCAGCTCACCACCAGGACTAGCGGGGGGGCTCTACAATGAGCAGTTCTTC
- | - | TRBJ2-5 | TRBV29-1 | CSVEGTLRTTQYF | TGCAGCGTTGAAGGGACTCTCCGTACGACCCAGTACTTC
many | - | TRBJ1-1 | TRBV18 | CASSPLLRGTEAFF | TGTGCCAGCTCACCACTTCTACGGGGCACTGAAGCTTTCTTT
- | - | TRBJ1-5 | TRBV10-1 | CASVAGGIYNQPQHF | TGCGCCAGCGTGGCCGGGGGAATCTACAATCAGCCCCAGCATTTT
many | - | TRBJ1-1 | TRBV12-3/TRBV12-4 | CASSPRGGTEAFF | TGTGCCAGCAGTCCCCGGGGGGGGACTGAAGCTTTCTTT
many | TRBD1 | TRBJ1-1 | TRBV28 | CASSFGTGGAGTEAFF | TGTGCCAGCAGTTTTGGGACAGGGGGCGCGGGGACTGAAGCTTTCTTT
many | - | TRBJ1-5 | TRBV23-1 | CASSLGLQGPNQPQHF | TGCGCCAGCAGTCTAGGTTTACAGGGTCCAAATCAGCCCCAGCATTTT
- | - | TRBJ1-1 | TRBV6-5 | CASSYFGDTEAFF | TGTGCCAGCAGTTACTTCGGTGACACTGAAGCTTTCTTT
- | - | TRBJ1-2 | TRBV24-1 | CATSAPSGYTF | TGTGCCACCAGTGCACCAAGTGGCTACACCTTC
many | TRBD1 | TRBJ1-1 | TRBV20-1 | CSARDSGRDSVGGQAFF | TGCAGTGCTAGAGATTCGGGAAGGGACAGTGTGGGTGGCCAAGCTTTCTTT
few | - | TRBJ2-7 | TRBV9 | CASSGDVGDEQYF | TGTGCCAGCAGCGGGGACGTCGGCGACGAGCAGTACTTC
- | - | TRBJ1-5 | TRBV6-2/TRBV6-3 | CASSYSGGVGGGNQPQHF | TGTGCCAGCAGTTACTCAGGAGGGGTAGGAGGGGGCAATCAGCCCCAGCATTTT
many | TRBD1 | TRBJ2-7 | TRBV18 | CASWTGGEQYF | TGTGCCAGCTGGACAGGGGGCGAGCAGTACTTC
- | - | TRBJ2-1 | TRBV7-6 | CASSQSGGGHNEQFF | TGTGCCAGCAGCCAATCTGGGGGGGGGCATAATGAGCAGTTCTTC
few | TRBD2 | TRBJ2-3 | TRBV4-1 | CASSLSGTSGADTQYF | TGCGCCAGCAGCCTTTCTGGGACTAGCGGGGCAGATACGCAGTATTTT
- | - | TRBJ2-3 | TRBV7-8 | CASSLFRSVTDTQYF | TGTGCCAGCAGCTTATTCAGGAGTGTCACAGATACGCAGTATTTT
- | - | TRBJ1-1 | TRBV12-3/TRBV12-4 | CASSFWGTEAFF | TGTGCCAGCAGTTTCTGGGGAACTGAAGCTTTCTTT
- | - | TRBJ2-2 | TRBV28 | CASSSYNTGELFF | TGTGCCAGCAGTTCCTATAACACCGGGGAGCTGTTTTTT